These T cell receptor beta chains were read from a single sample in a study of blood T cell repertoires in COVID-19. Sequencing was performed with immunoSEQ multiplex PCR; in TCRdb, only in-frame clones are kept and a portion is missing. Of 30,000 to 45,000 clones listed, around 81% are singletons. What was sequenced was peripheral blood. The source is a human donor in a cohort sampled during active COVID-19. Both conserved end residues are part of each CDR3. The order of the fields is V gene, J gene, D gene, clone size, CDR3 DNA, CDR3 protein. D genes are given only for firm matches. Size is omitted from some rows. Given values are once, few, many or a class for expanded clones.

TRBV7-3	TRBJ1-6	NA	NA	TGTGCCAGCAGCTTAAACAGGGTGGCTTCACCCCTCCACTTT	CASSLNRVASPLHF
TRBV28	TRBJ1-4	NA	few	TGTGCCAGCAGTTTACAGGGAATCGGTAATGAAAAACTGTTTTTT	CASSLQGIGNEKLFF
TRBV5-1	TRBJ2-7	NA	NA	TGCGCCAGCAGTACCAGCTACGAGCAGTACTTC	CASSTSYEQYF
TRBV7-2	TRBJ2-1	NA	NA	TGTGCCAGCAGCTCCAAAAGGCGGGGTTTTTACAATGAGCAGTTCTTC	CASSSKRRGFYNEQFF
TRBV6-5	TRBJ1-2	NA	NA	TGTGCCAGCAGTTCAGGGGACGGCTACACCTTC	CASSSGDGYTF
TRBV2	TRBJ2-1	NA	NA	TGTGCCAGCTGCCTTAGCGGTTCTACCTACAATGAGCAGTTCTTC	CASCLSGSTYNEQFF
TRBV6-2/TRBV6-3	TRBJ1-1	NA	NA	TGTGCCAGCAGTTCAACCGGGTTGAACACTGAAGCTTTCTTT	CASSSTGLNTEAFF
TRBV6-2/TRBV6-3	TRBJ2-3	NA	NA	TGTGCCAGCAGTTACCGGGTTAGTGGCACAGATACGCAGTATTTT	CASSYRVSGTDTQYF
TRBV5-4	TRBJ2-5	TRBD2	NA	TGTGCCAGCAGCTTGGGGGGTAGCGGGGCAGAGACCCAGTACTTC	CASSLGGSGAETQYF
TRBV28	TRBJ1-1	TRBD1	NA	TGTGCCAGCAGCGACAGGGTCGTAGCTTTCTTT	CASSDRVVAFF
TRBV7-6	TRBJ2-7	NA	few	TGTGCCAGCACCCCTAGCCGCCACTCCTACGAGCAGTACTTC	CASTPSRHSYEQYF
TRBV13	TRBJ2-6	TRBD1	NA	TGTGCCAGCAGCTTAGGCCGGTGGCAGGGGGTTTCCGGGGCCAACGTCCTGACTTTC	CASSLGRWQGVSGANVLTF
TRBV28	TRBJ1-1	TRBD1	NA	TGTGCCAGCAACTCTCCCCGACAGGGGGGGAACACTGAAGCTTTCTTT	CASNSPRQGGNTEAFF
TRBV6-4	TRBJ1-6	NA	NA	TGTGCCAGCGAGGGACTGATTAATTCACCCCTCCACTTT	CASEGLINSPLHF
TRBV7-9	TRBJ1-4	TRBD1	NA	TGTGCCAGCAGCGAGAGACAGGGGGCGAGAGGTGAAAAACTGTTTTTT	CASSERQGARGEKLFF
TRBV6-6	TRBJ1-5	TRBD1	NA	TGTGCCAGCAGTCGAACAGGGGGCGGAAGCAATCAGCCCCAGCATTTT	CASSRTGGGSNQPQHF
TRBV11-2	TRBJ1-3	NA	NA	TGTGCCAGCAGCTTAGTGAGCTCTGGAAACACCATATATTTT	CASSLVSSGNTIYF
TRBV5-6	TRBJ1-2	NA	NA	TGTGCCAGCAGCTTGGGGAGGACCCATGGCTACACCTTC	CASSLGRTHGYTF
TRBV5-8	TRBJ2-1	NA	NA	TGTGCCAGCAGCTATGATCACGGAGGAGCGGGCAATGAGCAGTTCTTC	CASSYDHGGAGNEQFF
TRBV6-2/TRBV6-3	TRBJ1-1	TRBD1	NA	TGTGCCAGCACCCCGGACAGGCGGAACACTGAAGCTTTCTTT	CASTPDRRNTEAFF
TRBV5-8	TRBJ2-3	NA	NA	TGTGCCAGCAGCTGGCCCCGGCGGGCGGTCACAGATACGCAGTATTTT	CASSWPRRAVTDTQYF
TRBV6-6	TRBJ2-6	NA	NA	TGTGCCAGCACAGGTGGGGCCAACGTCCTGACTTTC	CASTGGANVLTF
TRBV6-5	TRBJ2-3	TRBD1	NA	TGTGCCAGCAGCACCCAGAGGGGGCGCACAGATACGCAGTATTTT	CASSTQRGRTDTQYF
TRBV4-2	TRBJ2-7	NA	NA	TGTGCCAGCAGCCAAGATGTACTGGGGGGGGGCCTCGAGCAGTACTTC	CASSQDVLGGGLEQYF
TRBV5-4	TRBJ2-2	NA	few	TGTGCCAGCAGCTTTAACGGGGCCGGGGAGCTGTTTTTT	CASSFNGAGELFF
TRBV4-2	TRBJ1-1	NA	NA	TGTGCCAGCAGCCCTAGTGGGGCGGGGCGGAACACTGAAGCTTTCTTT	CASSPSGAGRNTEAFF
TRBV24-1	TRBJ2-1	NA	NA	TGTGCCACCAGTGATGCCCGGAGGTATGAGCAGTTCTTC	CATSDARRYEQFF
TRBV2	TRBJ1-6	TRBD1	NA	TGTGCCAGGGGGGGACAGCGTAATTCACCCCTCCACTTT	CARGGQRNSPLHF
TRBV28	TRBJ1-5	NA	few	TGTGCCAGCAGGCTTGACAGTTACAATCAGCCCCAGCATTTT	CASRLDSYNQPQHF
TRBV18	TRBJ2-6	NA	NA	TGTGCCAGCTCACCAGGGCAGGGAAACTCTGGGGCCAACGTCCTGACTTTC	CASSPGQGNSGANVLTF
TRBV5-4	TRBJ2-1	TRBD1	NA	TGTGCCAGCAGCTCCCCGGGACAGGGTTTCAATGAGCAGTTCTTC	CASSSPGQGFNEQFF
TRBV19	TRBJ2-6	TRBD2	NA	TGTGCCAGTAGGAGGGGAGGGTCTGGGGCCAACGTCCTGACTTTC	CASRRGGSGANVLTF
TRBV6-2/TRBV6-3	TRBJ2-5	TRBD2	NA	TGTGCCAGCAGTTATGGCGGGGGTAAAGAGACCCAGTACTTC	CASSYGGGKETQYF
TRBV5-1	TRBJ2-1	TRBD2	NA	TGCGCCAGCAACCCTGCCAGCGGGGGGGCCCATGAGCAGTTCTTC	CASNPASGGAHEQFF
TRBV5-6	TRBJ1-2	TRBD1	NA	TGTGCCAGCAGCCTGGGACAGCGCTATGGCTACACCTTC	CASSLGQRYGYTF
TRBV29-1	TRBJ2-2	NA	NA	TGCAGCGTCATACAGGGGAACACCGGGGAGCTGTTTTTT	CSVIQGNTGELFF
TRBV19	TRBJ1-3	NA	NA	TGTGCCAGTAGTATGCCGGGGTTGAGACAAGGAAACACCATATATTTT	CASSMPGLRQGNTIYF
TRBV9	TRBJ2-5	TRBD2	NA	TGTGCCAGCAGCGCCGGAGCGGGGGACCAAGAGACCCAGTACTTC	CASSAGAGDQETQYF
TRBV12-3/TRBV12-4	TRBJ2-1	NA	once	TGTGCCAGCAGTAAGACTAGTTACAATGAGCAGTTCTTC	CASSKTSYNEQFF
TRBV3-1/TRBV3-2	TRBJ1-3	NA	NA	TGTGCCAGCAGCCAAAGGGGACAAGCCTCTGGAAACACCATATATTTT	CASSQRGQASGNTIYF
TRBV18	TRBJ1-2	NA	NA	TGTGCCAGCTCCCCCGACGGACTGTATGGCTACACCTTC	CASSPDGLYGYTF
TRBV27	TRBJ2-7	NA	NA	TGTGCCAGCGGTTCGGACAAAATATACGAGCAGTACTTC	CASGSDKIYEQYF
TRBV5-4	TRBJ1-1	TRBD1	NA	TGTGCCAGCAGCCCGCCGTCCCGGGACAGGAACACTGAAGCTTTCTTT	CASSPPSRDRNTEAFF
TRBV2	TRBJ1-6	TRBD1	NA	TGTGCCAGCTCGAGAACGGGACAGTATTCACCCCTCCACTTT	CASSRTGQYSPLHF
TRBV7-4	TRBJ1-5	NA	few	TGTGCCAGCAGCTTAAAAGAACGGAATCAGCCCCAGCATTTT	CASSLKERNQPQHF
TRBV5-3	TRBJ1-3	NA	once	TGTGCCAGAAGCCAGCCGACTGGGACATCTGGAAACACCATATATTTT	CARSQPTGTSGNTIYF
TRBV28	TRBJ1-6	NA	NA	TGTGCCAGCCAACCCAGAACGCTTCCCAATTCACCCCTCCACTTT	CASQPRTLPNSPLHF
TRBV23-1	TRBJ1-2	NA	NA	TGCGCCAGCAGTCAATCGAGGGGACAAGATAGCTACACCTTC	CASSQSRGQDSYTF
TRBV6-2/TRBV6-3	TRBJ2-5	NA	NA	TGTGCCAGCAGTTCGGCTAGCGTGTTGGGGTACTTC	CASSSASVLGYF
TRBV6-2/TRBV6-3	TRBJ2-1	TRBD1	NA	TGTGCCAGCAGTTACTCCGCGGGACAGGGTATGAATGAGCAGTTCTTC	CASSYSAGQGMNEQFF
TRBV13	TRBJ2-3	TRBD2	NA	TGTGCCAGCAGCACAGCCGGGACTATCTACACAGATACGCAGTATTTT	CASSTAGTIYTDTQYF
TRBV30	TRBJ1-1	NA	NA	TGTGCCTGGATCCAGATTGAAGCTTTCTTT	CAWIQIEAFF
TRBV5-1	TRBJ2-3	TRBD2	NA	TGCGCCAGCAGCCCCGAGGCAGCGGGAAGCACCGATACGCAGTATTTT	CASSPEAAGSTDTQYF
TRBV24-1	TRBJ2-2	NA	NA	TGTGCCACCAGTGAAGGGGTCAACACCGGGGAGCTGTTTTTT	CATSEGVNTGELFF
TRBV11-3	TRBJ1-1	TRBD1	NA	TGTGCCAGCAGCAAAGACAGGGGGCCCACTGAAGCTTTCTTT	CASSKDRGPTEAFF
TRBV7-2	TRBJ1-4	NA	NA	TGTGCCAGCAGCCCTGGACAGTCTGCAACTAATGAAAAACTGTTTTTT	CASSPGQSATNEKLFF